The 17 T cell receptor beta chains listed next were all sequenced from one sample in a study of T-cell memory formation after mild COVID-19 (dated by TCRdb to the early 2020s). The receptor library was made with 5' RACE. The sequencing machine was an Illumina NovaSeq 6000. TCRdb redid the processing of the public reads, applying fastp at Q25 and MiXCR, and retained in-frame beta chains. Rows merge per CDR3 protein into single entries with the most common DNA and genes. Counted in this sample were hundreds of thousands of distinct CDR3 sequences; about a fifth of them appeared once. The biggest ten clones account for around 12% of the sample. Sequences were obtained from PBMCs or a T cell subset sorted from them (not recorded which). The receptors were gathered from an adult woman who had mild COVID-19 (a few samples of this study predate the infection). The sample titles of this study are shuffled in the database, so cell type and time point are left out; the donor was told from shared clones.

This clonotype came up a few times. This chain uses TRBV4-1 with TRBJ1-2; 11 nucleotides match TRBD1. This CDR3 has 15 amino acids. With 1 base clipped from V and 8 bases from J, the junction kept 6 bases outside the gene matches. CDR1 and CDR2 from the germline V gene are MGHRA and YSYEKL. CDR3 bases: TGCGCCAGCAGCCAAGGGACAGGGGGCGCCGCGGGCTACACCTTC. Amino acids: CASSQGTGGAAGYTF.

This clonotype was seen a handful of times. This rearrangement joins TRBV5-1 to TRBJ1-1; D gene unclear. Germline V gene sequence: CDR1 SGHRS, CDR2 YFSETQ. The length of the CDR3 is 15 residues. The V and J ends lost 2 bases and 1 base respectively, with 12 bases between them. The CDR3 nucleotides are TGCGCCAGCAGCTTCTCAGGACGGACGAACACTGAAGCTTTCTTT. It specifies CASSFSGRTNTEAFF. Drawing the rest from reference TRBV5-1 and TRBJ1-1, the complete variable domain is KAGVTQTPRYLIKTRGQQVTLSCSPISGHRSVSWYQQTPGQGLQFLFEYFSETQRNKGNFPGRFSGRQFSNSRSEMNVSTLELGDSALYLCASSFSGRTNTEAFFGQGTRLTVV.

This clonotype was recorded a few times. The chain carries TRBV19 and TRBJ1-1; no clear D. V lost 5 bases and J lost 3, with 10 bases in between. CDR3 length: 13 amino acids. Germline V gives CDR1 LNHDA, CDR2 SQIVND (reference sequence). In nucleotides, the CDR3 is TGTGCCAGTAGTGGGCTGTCATACACTGAAGCTTTCTTT. As protein: CASSGLSYTEAFF.

This clonotype was counted only a few times. The chain joins TRBV2 to TRBJ2-3; no firm D call. CDR3 length: 15 residues. In germline, CDR1 is SNHLY, CDR2 FYNNEI. V lost 1 base and J 1 base, leaving 9 bases between the germline ends. This CDR3 is CASSEGPRGTDTQYF. In DNA, the CDR3 is TGTGCCAGCAGTGAAGGGCCCCGTGGCACAGATACGCAGTATTTT.

This clonotype occurred a few times. The DNA for the CDR3 is TGCGCCAGCAGCTGGGGACTAGCCCCGAAATACAATGAGCAGTTCTTC. Its protein product is CASSWGLAPKYNEQFF. The gene calls are TRBV5-1 and TRBJ2-1; 9 nucleotides line up with TRBD2. Germline CDR1 reads SGHRS; CDR2 reads YFSETQ. Germline trimming cut 3 bases from V and 4 bases from J; bases unmatched to any gene: 8. This CDR3 is built from 16 residues. Full variable domain (missing parts from reference TRBV5-1 and TRBJ2-1): KAGVTQTPRYLIKTRGQQVTLSCSPISGHRSVSWYQQTPGQGLQFLFEYFSETQRNKGNFPGRFSGRQFSNSRSEMNVSTLELGDSALYLCASSWGLAPKYNEQFFGPGTRLTVL.

This clonotype has a handful of counts. The chain joins TRBV7-9 to TRBJ1-5; D ambiguous. CDR3 size: 15 residues. V was cut by 5 bases and J by 3 bases, with 14 bases left in between. The V gene's germline CDR1 is SEHNR and CDR2 FQNEAQ (reference sequence). Written as DNA, the CDR3 is TGTGCCAGCAGCGGAGCCGGGCCCCACAATCAGCCCCAGCATTTT. It is translated as CASSGAGPHNQPQHF.

This clonotype was recorded a few times. This chain joins TRBV7-2 and TRBJ1-2; TRBD1 might be the D (6 bases). CDR3 length: 16 amino acids. Trimming took off 4 bases at V and 3 bases at J, with 18 bases between the two ends. The germline gives CDR1 SGHTA, CDR2 FQGNSA. Written as DNA, the CDR3 is TGTGCCAGCAGCTCGCCAGGGGTTGGGCGGCACTATGGCTACACCTTC. Its translation: CASSSPGVGRHYGYTF.

There are a few counts of this clonotype. The chain joins TRBV24-1 to TRBJ2-5; a possible D gene is TRBD2 (7 bases). The ends were cut back, 2 bases at V and 3 bases at J, with 12 bases in the middle. The germline V gene encodes CDR1 KGHDR and CDR2 SFDVKD. The CDR3 is made up of 15 amino acids. CDR3 sequence reads: CATSDWSGGKETQYF. In nucleotides, the CDR3 is TGTGCCACCAGTGATTGGTCGGGGGGCAAAGAGACCCAGTACTTC.

This clonotype was detected a few times. The chain recombines TRBV29-1 with TRBJ2-1; D is unresolved. The germline V gene encodes CDR1 SQVTM and CDR2 ANQGSEA. This CDR3 contains 13 residues. Trimming pared 2 bases from V and 4 bases from J, leaving 9 bases between. The CDR3 region has the DNA TGCAGCGTTGAACCCGACTTGTACAATGAGCAGTTCTTC. Translating it yields CSVEPDLYNEQFF.

This chain links TRBV2 with TRBJ2-3, with a weak D call TRBD1 (6 bases). CDR1 is SNHLY and CDR2 is FYNNEI in the germline V gene. V shed 2 bases and J shed 6 bases, with 15 bases lying between them. This CDR3 spans 15 amino acids. The CDR3, as DNA: TGTGCCAGCAGTGAAAGGGGGACCGCTCCGGATACGCAGTATTTT. Translating gives CASSERGTAPDTQYF.

Concerning this clonotype itself: A read error may account for a junction end that differs from germline. The chain has TRBV29-1 and TRBJ2-1, with TRBD2 identical over 12 bases. Per germline, CDR1 SQVTM and CDR2 ANQGSEA. CDR3 length: 14 residues. CDR3 coding DNA: TGCAGCGTTGAAGGGCTAGCGGGAGGGATCGAGCAGTTATTC. It encodes CSVEGLAGGIEQLF.

This rearrangement joins TRBV20-1 to TRBJ2-5; D gene unclear. Between the trimmed V and J ends, which lost 5 bases and 4 bases, there was a span of 5 bases. The CDR3 is 10 residues long. CDR1 is DFQATT and CDR2 is SNEGSKA in the germline V gene (reference sequence). The CDR3 DNA follows: TGCAGTGCTGAAGGAGAGACCCAGTACTTC. Translated: CSAEGETQYF.

The table lists this clonotype with a few counts. The V and J genes are TRBV24-1 and TRBJ2-1; TRBD2 is a possible D gene (6 bases). The CDR3 length is 15 residues. V dropped 6 bases and J dropped 6 bases, with 17 bases sitting between them. Germline CDR1 is KGHDR and CDR2 is SFDVKD. DNA of the CDR3: TGTGCCACCAGTCCGGAGCGGGCGGGGCCCAATGAGCAGTTCTTC. It codes for CATSPERAGPNEQFF.

The CDR3 coding sequence is TGTGCCAGCAGTTTCCCACCGGGTTACGAGCAGTACTTC. This gives the protein CASSFPPGYEQYF. V and J are TRBV6-5 and TRBJ2-7; the D is unclear. Germline CDR1 MNHEY, CDR2 SVGAGI. Trimming shortened V by 4 bases and J by 4 bases, and 11 bases separated the two germline ends. The CDR3 consists of 13 residues.

The chain employs TRBV20-1 and TRBJ1-2; the match to TRBD1 covers 8 bases. Germline V lookup: CDR1 DFQATT, CDR2 SNEGSKA (reference sequence). J was trimmed by 8 bases and V by 4 bases; bases with no gene match: 9. The CDR3 extends over 13 amino acids. The CDR3 DNA sequence: TGCAGTGCTACCCTTCCGACAGGGGTCGGCTACACCTTC. Residues: CSATLPTGVGYTF.

In this sample, this clonotype turned up a few times. The chain employs TRBV29-1 and TRBJ2-5; D might be TRBD2 (6 bases). CDR1 is SQVTM and CDR2 is ANQGSEA in the germline V gene. Trimming removed 4 bases from V and 4 bases from J, with 13 bases in between. The CDR3 loop spans 13 amino acids. The CDR3: CSVGWRGGETQYF. The DNA of the CDR3 is TGCAGCGTTGGTTGGCGGGGCGGAGAGACCCAGTACTTC.

J is TRBJ2-1 and V is TRBV4-2, with D possibly being TRBD2 (5 bases). Deletions cut 3 bases from V and 1 base from J, with 19 bases between. The CDR3 runs to 18 residues. The germline CDR1 and CDR2 sequences are LGHNA and YNFKEQ. The CDR3 region is CASSQMGQRVVSYNEQFF. DNA of the CDR3: TGTGCCAGCAGCCAGATGGGCCAGAGGGTAGTGTCCTACAATGAGCAGTTCTTC.